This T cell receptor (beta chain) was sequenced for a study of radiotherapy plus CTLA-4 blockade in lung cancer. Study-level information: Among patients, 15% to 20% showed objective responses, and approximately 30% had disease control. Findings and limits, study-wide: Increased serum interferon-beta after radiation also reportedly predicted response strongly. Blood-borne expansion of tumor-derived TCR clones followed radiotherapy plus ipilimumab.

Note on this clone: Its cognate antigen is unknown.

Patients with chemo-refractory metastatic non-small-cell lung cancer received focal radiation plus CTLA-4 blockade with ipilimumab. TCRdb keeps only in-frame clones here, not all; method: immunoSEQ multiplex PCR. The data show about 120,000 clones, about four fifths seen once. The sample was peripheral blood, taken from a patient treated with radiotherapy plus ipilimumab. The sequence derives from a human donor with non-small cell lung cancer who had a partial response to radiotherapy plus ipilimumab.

CDR3 nucleotide sequence: TGTGCCAGCAGTTTATCGCCGGGACAGCACTACGAGCAGTACTTC. Translating it yields CASSLSPGQHYEQYF. V gene TRBV27 combines with J gene TRBJ2-7, with 7 bases fitting TRBD1. This CDR3 is 15 amino acids long. V lost 0 bases, J lost 3 bases, and 5 bases stayed unmatched. Germline CDR1 and CDR2: MNHEY and SMNVEV (reference sequence).